The present TCR beta chain was sequenced within a study of cytomegalovirus exposure and HLA in healthy donors. Vbeta (60) and Jbeta (13) primers were used in the PCR. Some clones are missing from TCRdb's copy, which holds only in-frame ones; the method was immunoSEQ multiplex PCR. The sample consists of 150,000 to 200,000 clones, 76% of them appearing once. General study findings and limits: Researchers counted around 170 TCR beta chains as cytomegalovirus-associated. Per a later analysis, HLA-associated TCR beta chains showed more clonal expansion than other, equally common TCR beta chains. Later analysis associated a missense DCLRE1C variant with TCR beta V- and J-gene trimming. Reportedly, diagnosis of cytomegalovirus status by the classifier showed high specificity and sensitivity.

From germline, CDR1 is GTSNPN and CDR2 SVGIG (reference sequence). The CDR3 contains 15 residues. To note about this clone: Its antigen remains unidentified. One junction end does not reproduce the germline sequence, and a read error may be involved.

The source of this sequence is a woman aged 25 to 45 in good health and CMV-seropositive. Sequencing was done on a sample of PBMCs. The rearrangement joins TRBV30 to TRBJ2-6; TRBD1 is a possible D gene (5 bases). DNA of the CDR3: TGTGCCTGGAGCCTAGGAACTTCTGGGGCCAACGGCCTGACTTTC. As protein: CAWSLGTSGANGLTF.